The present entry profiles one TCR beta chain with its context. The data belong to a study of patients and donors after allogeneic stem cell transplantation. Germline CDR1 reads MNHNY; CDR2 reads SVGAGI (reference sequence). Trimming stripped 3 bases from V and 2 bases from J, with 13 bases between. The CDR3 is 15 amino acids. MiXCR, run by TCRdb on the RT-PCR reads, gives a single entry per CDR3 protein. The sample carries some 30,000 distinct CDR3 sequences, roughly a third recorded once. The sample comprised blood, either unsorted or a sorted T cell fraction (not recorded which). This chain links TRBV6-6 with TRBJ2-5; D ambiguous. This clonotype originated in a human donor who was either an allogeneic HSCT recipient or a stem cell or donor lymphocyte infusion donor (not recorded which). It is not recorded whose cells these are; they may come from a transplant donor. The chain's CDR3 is CASSYSESPQETQYF. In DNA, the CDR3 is TGTGCCAGCAGTTATTCGGAGTCCCCACAAGAGACCCAGTACTTC.